This T cell receptor (beta chain) emerged from a study of cytomegalovirus exposure and HLA in healthy donors. This clone was picked up a small number of times. As yet, its antigen is unknown. Other DNA sequences within the sample encode an identical CDR3. Findings and limits, study-wide: Indistinguishable V segments such as TRBV6-2 and TRBV6-3 were excluded. It was shown in a later analysis that HLA-associated TCR beta chains were more clonally expanded than other, equally common chains. In an earlier analysis, most TCR beta V segments were productive about 87% or about 30% of the time.

PCR was performed using 60 Vbeta and 13 Jbeta primers. Original processing notes: A follow-up analysis tallied 86 million or so unique TCR beta chains, roughly 11 million shared. Using immunoSEQ multiplex PCR, the repertoire was profiled, and TCRdb retains in-frame clones only, with some absent. Clone size and V and J calls were adopted from that table, with D and trimming inferred from the DNA. In the table there are 150,000 to 180,000 clones, roughly 77% of which are singletons. CDR1 is MDHEN, CDR2 SYDVKM, per germline. The CDR3 extends over 16 amino acids. Trimming at V came to 2 bases and at J to 4 bases, leaving 11 bases not matched to a gene.

Sequencing was done on a sample of PBMCs. This chain connects TRBV28 to TRBJ2-7, with 7 bases matching TRBD2. The clonotype comes from a young man in good health and CMV-seropositive. DNA for the CDR3: TGTGCCAGCAGTTTAAGTCTAGCGGACCACGGGTACGAGCAGTACTTC. Its protein is CASSLSLADHGYEQYF.